This entry lists 5 T cell receptor beta chains sequenced from one sample in a study of T cells after posttransplantation cyclophosphamide. The data were produced by immunoSEQ multiplex PCR, yet TCRdb's version contains in-frame clones alone and is incomplete. There are 30,000 or so clones in the sample, none observed a single time. The specimen was PBMCs. These receptor sequences come from a woman in her twenties or thirties in good health and a related stem cell transplant donor.

In its sample, this clone was seen many times. V usage is TRBV6-1 and J usage is TRBJ1-2; 9 nucleotides line up with TRBD1. This CDR3 has 14 amino acids. The junction had 5 bases not matched to a gene; V was cut back by 4 bases and J by 5 bases. Germline CDR1 reads MNHNS; CDR2 reads SASEGT. CDR3 DNA: TGTGCCAGCAGTGCGACAGGGGGGAGTTATGGCTACACCTTC. Its translation is CASSATGGSYGYTF.

This clone was detected ten times or more. The chain combines TRBV7-9 with TRBJ1-1; D uncertain. Germline V gene lookup returns CDR1 SEHNR and CDR2 FQNEAQ (reference sequence). The CDR3 has 12 residues. Between the trimmed V and J ends, which lost 5 bases and 8 bases, there was a span of 12 bases. CDR3: CASSPGGREAFF. CDR3 coding DNA: TGTGCCAGCAGCCCGGGCGGGCGGGAAGCTTTCTTT.

This clone was seen ten or more times. The chain recombines TRBV19 with TRBJ1-2; a weak D match, TRBD1 (5 bases). Germline V gives CDR1 LNHDA, CDR2 SQIVND (reference sequence). V was pared by 6 bases and J by 6 bases, with 20 bases between. The CDR3 contains 15 residues. CDR3 bases: TGTGCCAGTAGATCGCTTTGGGGGGAGATCGATGGCTACACCTTC. It yields the protein CASRSLWGEIDGYTF.

This clone was counted ten times or more. The CDR3 region has the DNA TGTGCCAGCAGTGAAAAGGGCAGGGGGGACTATGGCTACACCTTC. It encodes CASSEKGRGDYGYTF. This chain connects TRBV6-1 to TRBJ1-2; TRBD1 agrees at 7 bases. Germline CDR1 MNHNS, CDR2 SASEGT. Losses at the gene ends were 2 bases for V and 3 bases for J; bases not matched to a gene: 6. The CDR3 length is 15 residues.

The CDR3 protein is CASRYSYTDTQYF. CDR3 in DNA: TGTGCCAGCAGATATTCTTACACAGATACGCAGTATTTT. The chain combines TRBV5-6 with TRBJ2-3; unclear D gene. V lost 5 bases, J lost 2 bases, and 9 bases lay in between. The CDR3 length is 13 residues. Germline loops: CDR1 SGHDT, CDR2 YYEEEE. The variable domain in full, completed from reference TRBV5-6 and TRBJ2-3, reads DAGVTQSPTHLIKTRGQQVTLRCSPKSGHDTVSWYQQALGQGPQFIFQYYEEEERQRGNFPDRFSGHQFPNYSSELNVNALLLGDSALYLCASRYSYTDTQYFGPGTRLTVL.